Shown below are 26 T cell receptor beta chains from a single sample sequenced in a study of shared clonotypes between healthy human individuals. Using immunoSEQ multiplex PCR, the repertoire was profiled, and TCRdb retains in-frame clones only, with some absent. Of about 680,000 clones listed, around four fifths are singletons. Sequencing input: memory CD4+ T cells sorted from blood. The subset is: CD45RA-negative fraction. The receptors derive from a woman aged 25-40 years in good health.

In its sample, this clone was seen once. V and J are TRBV10-3 and TRBJ2-5; 9 positions match TRBD1. There are 14 residues in the CDR3. Germline values: CDR1 ENHRY, CDR2 SYGVKD. With 4 bases clipped from V and 3 bases from J, the junction kept 3 bases outside the gene matches. This CDR3 reads CAISGTGEEETQYF. The CDR3 region has the DNA TGTGCCATCAGTGGGACAGGGGAAGAAGAGACCCAGTACTTC.

The chain links TRBV18 to TRBJ2-5; 7 bases line up with TRBD1. With V trimmed by 5 bases and J by 5 bases, 11 bases remained unmatched. The germline V gene encodes CDR1 KGHSH and CDR2 LQKENI. This CDR3 has 15 amino acids. The CDR3 nucleotides are TGTGCCAGCTCAACTACCCGACAGGGTGGGGAGACCCAGTACTTC. Amino acids: CASSTTRQGGETQYF.

This clone has a count of ten or more. CDR3 protein: CASSKTGGIETQYF. DNA for the CDR3: TGCGCCAGCAGCAAAACAGGGGGTATAGAGACCCAGTACTTC. This chain connects TRBV5-1 to TRBJ2-5; 8 bases map to TRBD1. J lost 4 bases, V lost 4 bases, and 6 bases had no gene match. CDR3 length equals 14 residues. CDR1 SGHRS and CDR2 YFSETQ come from the germline V gene.

CDR3 sequence reads: CASSAPRGSNQPQHF. CDR3 nucleotides: TGTGCCAGTAGTGCCCCCCGGGGCAGCAATCAGCCCCAGCATTTT. V is TRBV19 and J is TRBJ1-5; possible D gene TRBD1, 5 bases. Trimming took 5 bases from V and 1 from J, leaving 12 bases between them. This CDR3 has 15 amino acids. Per germline, CDR1 LNHDA and CDR2 SQIVND (reference sequence).

This clone was recorded once. The chain combines TRBV6-6 with TRBJ2-1, with 8 bases matching TRBD2. Trimming removed 5 bases from V and 9 bases from J; junction bases left unmatched: 12. This CDR3 contains 15 residues. Germline lookup yields CDR1 MNHNY and CDR2 SVGAGI (reference sequence). CDR3 sequence: CASSPGASGLAEQFF. Here the CDR3 DNA reads TGTGCCAGCAGTCCTGGGGCTAGCGGGCTGGCTGAGCAGTTCTTC.

This chain links TRBV5-6 with TRBJ2-7; 7 nucleotides agree with TRBD1. Per the germline V gene, CDR1 is SGHDT and CDR2 is YYEEEE. V was pared by 4 bases and J by 3 bases, with 4 bases of the junction left unmatched. The length of the CDR3 is 13 residues. CDR3 loop: CASSQDRVYEQYF. The DNA for the CDR3 is TGTGCCAGCAGCCAAGACAGGGTCTACGAGCAGTACTTC.

This clone came up once. The rearrangement uses TRBV6-4 and TRBJ1-1; weak D call: TRBD1 (5 bases). The CDR3 sequence is 13 residues long. Germline CDR1 MRHNA, CDR2 SNTAGT. V was shortened by 6 bases and J by 3 bases, with 11 bases between the two germline ends. The CDR3 DNA reads as TGTGCCAGCAGCCGCAGGGCCGACACTGAAGCTTTCTTT. It codes for CASSRRADTEAFF.

This clone appeared a single time. The V call is TRBV10-3, the J call TRBJ2-1; a weak D match, TRBD2 (6 bases). The ends were cut back, 5 bases at V and 10 bases at J, with 21 bases in the middle. This CDR3 is built from 15 residues. Germline V lookup: CDR1 ENHRY, CDR2 SYGVKD. CDR3 amino acids: CAISSASGGVGEQFF. In nucleotides, the CDR3 is TGTGCCATCAGTTCCGCCAGCGGAGGGGTCGGGGAGCAGTTCTTC.

This clone is a singleton in its sample. This chain joins TRBV6-1 and TRBJ2-7, with a possible D match to TRBD1 (6 bases). The V gene lost 4 bases and the J gene lost 1 base, with 11 bases spanning the gap. This CDR3 has 14 amino acids. CDR1 and CDR2 from the germline V gene are MNHNS and SASEGT. CDR3 nucleotide sequence: TGTGCCAGCAGTGGGGGGCTATTTTCCTACGAGCAGTACTTC. Protein sequence: CASSGGLFSYEQYF.

This sequence joins TRBV2 and TRBJ2-7; D may be TRBD2 (6 bases). The CDR3 loop spans 16 amino acids. The germline V and J ends were trimmed by 3 bases and 0 bases, with 15 bases remaining between them. Germline V gives CDR1 SNHLY, CDR2 FYNNEI. The CDR3 DNA is TGTGCCAGCAGTGAGGTCCTAGCGCCCAGCTCCTACGAGCAGTACTTC. This translates into CASSEVLAPSSYEQYF.

The chain has TRBV5-1 and TRBJ1-4; D is possibly TRBD1 (5 bases). The germline CDR1 and CDR2 sequences are SGHRS and YFSETQ. Trimming shortened V by 4 bases and J by 3 bases, and 10 bases separated the two germline ends. The CDR3 consists of 14 residues. The CDR3 reads CASSRDSSNEKLFF. The CDR3 nucleotides are TGCGCCAGCAGCAGGGACTCCTCTAATGAAAAACTGTTTTTT.

This chain links TRBV6-6 with TRBJ2-7, with 7 bases matching TRBD1. The trim removed 6 bases at V and 0 bases at J, leaving 5 bases unmatched. Per the germline V gene, CDR1 is MNHNY and CDR2 is SVGAGI (reference sequence). The CDR3 sequence is 14 residues long. As DNA, the CDR3 is TGTGCCAGCAGGCGGACAGGTAGCTCCTACGAGCAGTACTTC. The encoded protein is CASRRTGSSYEQYF.

This sequence joins TRBV28 and TRBJ1-2; 7 bases are shared with TRBD1. V was pared by 1 base and J by 6 bases, with 5 bases of the junction left unmatched. CDR1 is MDHEN and CDR2 is SYDVKM in the germline V gene. The CDR3 is 14 residues long. CDR3 amino acids: CASSLFDRADGYTF. CDR3 coding DNA: TGTGCCAGCAGTTTATTTGACAGGGCGGATGGCTACACCTTC.

V usage is TRBV28 and J usage is TRBJ2-7, with unresolved D. This CDR3 is built from 14 residues. Trimming shortened V by 7 bases and J by 1 base, and 14 bases separated the two germline ends. Germline CDR1 and CDR2: MDHEN and SYDVKM. CDR3 region: CASTKEGSSYEQYF. CDR3 nucleotides: TGTGCCAGCACCAAAGAAGGGTCTTCCTACGAGCAGTACTTC.

The chain has TRBV4-2 and TRBJ2-2; 9 bases match TRBD2. The trim removed 2 bases at V and 2 bases at J, leaving 6 bases unmatched. Per the germline V gene, CDR1 is LGHNA and CDR2 is YNFKEQ. The CDR3 runs to 17 residues. Here the CDR3 DNA reads TGTGCCAGCAGCCAACCGGGACTAGCAGTTAACACCGGGGAGCTGTTTTTT. Amino acids: CASSQPGLAVNTGELFF.

The chain couples TRBV4-1 to TRBJ2-7; 9 positions match TRBD2. The CDR3 length is 16 residues. The germline CDR1 and CDR2 sequences are MGHRA and YSYEKL. V shed 3 bases, J shed 2 bases, and the junction held 8 bases outside the gene matches. The CDR3 loop is CASSQTTSGPTYEQYF. DNA of the CDR3: TGCGCCAGCAGCCAGACTACTAGCGGGCCGACCTACGAGCAGTACTTC.

This clone occurred a few times. The chain employs TRBV6-1 and TRBJ2-3, with 7 nucleotides matching TRBD2. Germline trimming cut 6 bases from V and 0 bases from J; bases unmatched to any gene: 3. The CDR3 has 14 residues. CDR1 and CDR2 from the germline V gene are MNHNS and SASEGT. The CDR3 loop is CASRLAASTDTQYF. CDR3 DNA sequence: TGTGCCAGCAGGCTAGCGGCTAGCACAGATACGCAGTATTTT.

A note on this clone: A much larger clone differs from this one at a single base, so this may be a read error. The same CDR3 can be traced to other DNA sequences in this sample. The J gene is TRBJ2-7, the V gene TRBV28, with D hard to call. Deletions cut 2 bases from V and 4 bases from J, with 3 bases between. The CDR3 has 11 residues. The germline V gene has CDR1 MDHEN and CDR2 SYDVKM. CDR3 in amino acids: CASSLRYEQYF. CDR3 in DNA: TGTGCCAGCAGTTTAAGATACGAGCAGTACTTC.

The CDR3 here is CSVEGTGGWNTGELFF. CDR3 in DNA: TGCAGCGTTGAAGGGACAGGGGGCTGGAACACCGGGGAGCTGTTTTTT. V and J are TRBV29-1 and TRBJ2-2, with 11 bases lining up with TRBD1. The CDR3 contains 16 residues. Germline V gene lookup returns CDR1 SQVTM and CDR2 ANQGSEA. V lost 1 base and J lost 1; bases outside the gene matches: 2.

This clone has just a few counts. This sequence joins TRBV7-3 and TRBJ2-3; tentatively, D is TRBD1 or TRBD2 (5 bases each). The V end lost 5 bases, the J end lost 2 bases, and 14 bases lay between the germline ends. The CDR3 runs to 15 residues. From germline, CDR1 is SGHTA and CDR2 FQGTGA. CDR3 sequence: CASSPGTSSTDTQYF. The CDR3 nucleotides are TGTGCCAGCAGCCCCGGGACCAGTTCCACAGATACGCAGTATTTT.

The table lists this clone with many counts. This chain links TRBV30 with TRBJ1-5; D is undetermined. The germline gives CDR1 GTSNPN, CDR2 SVGIG (reference sequence). This CDR3 comprises 14 residues. V was trimmed by 0 bases and J by 7 bases, leaving 13 bases between them. This CDR3 is CAWSVILKTQPQHF. The DNA for the CDR3 is TGTGCCTGGAGTGTGATCCTCAAAACCCAGCCCCAGCATTTT.

V is TRBV19 and J is TRBJ2-3, with a possible D match to TRBD2 (6 bases). V was clipped by 5 bases and J by 2 bases, with 14 bases between them. The CDR3 runs 15 residues. Germline V gene data show CDR1 as LNHDA and CDR2 as SQIVND (reference sequence). CDR3 loop: CASSAPAGYTDTQYF. CDR3 nucleotide sequence: TGTGCCAGTAGTGCCCCGGCGGGATACACAGATACGCAGTATTTT.

The chain carries TRBV7-3 and TRBJ2-1; D is possibly TRBD2 (6 bases). CDR3 length: 15 residues. The germline V gene has CDR1 SGHTA and CDR2 FQGTGA. V was pared by 6 bases and J by 9 bases, with 21 bases between. As DNA, the CDR3 is TGTGCCAGCAGGCCAACAGGTGGGCACGGGGGTGAGCAGTTCTTC. Translated: CASRPTGGHGGEQFF.

This clone was seen many times. The identical CDR3 is also encoded by other nucleotide sequences in the sample. This chain connects TRBV18 to TRBJ1-1; possibly TRBD1 for D (6 bases). The length of the CDR3 is 14 residues. The V gene's germline CDR1 is KGHSH and CDR2 LQKENI. V lost 1 base and J 0 bases, leaving 6 bases between the germline ends. The CDR3 loop is CASSPQGVNTEAFF. The CDR3 region has the DNA TGTGCCAGCTCACCACAGGGGGTGAACACTGAAGCTTTCTTT.

The chain carries TRBV27 and TRBJ2-2, with TRBD2 matching over 9 bases. The CDR3 has 15 amino acids. Germline assignment: CDR1 MNHEY and CDR2 SMNVEV (reference sequence). V lost 5 bases and J lost 6; bases outside the gene matches: 7. DNA for the CDR3: TGTGCCAGCAGTCCGGGGACTAGCTGGTCCGGGGAGCTGTTTTTT. Encoded protein: CASSPGTSWSGELFF.

This clone was seen many times. The sample contains more than one DNA sequence encoding this CDR3. The V call is TRBV5-5, the J call TRBJ2-7, with 7 positions matching TRBD1. CDR1 and CDR2 from the germline V gene are SGHKS and YYEKEE (reference sequence). CDR3 length: 13 amino acids. The ends lost 2 bases at V and 2 bases at J; junction bases unmatched: 1. The CDR3: CASSFQGAYEQYF. The CDR3 nucleotides are TGTGCCAGCAGCTTCCAGGGGGCCTACGAGCAGTACTTC.